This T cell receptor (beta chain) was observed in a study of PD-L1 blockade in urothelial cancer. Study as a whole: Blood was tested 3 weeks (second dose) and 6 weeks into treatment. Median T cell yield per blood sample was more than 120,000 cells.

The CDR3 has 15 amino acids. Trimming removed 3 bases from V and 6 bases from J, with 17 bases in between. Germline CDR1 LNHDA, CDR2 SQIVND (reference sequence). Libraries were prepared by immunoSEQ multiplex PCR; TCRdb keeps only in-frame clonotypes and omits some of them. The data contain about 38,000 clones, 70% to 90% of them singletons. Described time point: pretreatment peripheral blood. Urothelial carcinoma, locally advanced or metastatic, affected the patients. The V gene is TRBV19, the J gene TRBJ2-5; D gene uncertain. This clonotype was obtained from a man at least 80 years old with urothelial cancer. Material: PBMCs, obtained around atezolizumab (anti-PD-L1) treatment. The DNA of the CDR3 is TGTGCCAGTAGTATGTCTTTGGTTACCAGGCAGACCCAGTACTTC. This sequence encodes CASSMSLVTRQTQYF.